These T cell receptor beta chains were read from a single sample in a study of identical twins. Each CDR3 protein is one row after TCRdb ran MiXCR on the 5' RACE reads. Here the sample spans roughly 750,000 distinct CDR3 sequences, over 20% being singletons. The same sample was also used in a study of T cells expressing NK-cell markers.

Source material: PBMCs. Receptors were obtained from a woman aged 18-30 years in good health. The CDR3 runs from the conserved cysteine through the conserved F or W. A D gene is named only where the DNA matches it firmly. The size field is filled for only some rows; it gives once, few, many or a size class.

CASSLEGGAGEQYF TRBJ2-7 once . TRBV11-3
CASSFLGDEETQYF TRBJ2-5 few . TRBV5-5
CASGPGLPDTQYF TRBJ2-3 . . TRBV5-6
CASTSGLARDEQFF TRBJ2-1 few TRBD2 TRBV12-3/TRBV12-4
CASSVGSLSLTGELFF TRBJ2-2 few . TRBV9
CASSSGFTYEQYF TRBJ2-7 few . TRBV12-3/TRBV12-4
CASSLAFTYEQYF TRBJ2-7 . . TRBV12-3/TRBV12-4
CASSLDLSGGFNEQFF TRBJ2-1 . TRBD2 TRBV11-3
CASSLAFTSGRADEQYF TRBJ2-7 . TRBD2 TRBV7-2
CASSPQRGSGGELFF TRBJ2-2 once TRBD2 TRBV6-6
CASSPRPGTGSGANVLTF TRBJ2-6 many TRBD1 TRBV12-3/TRBV12-4
CASRGLAGEDEQFF TRBJ2-1 . TRBD2 TRBV28
CASSQRVSRETQYF TRBJ2-5 . . TRBV3-1
CATSRVGVSDEQYF TRBJ2-7 few . TRBV15
CASSLLRGTYEQYF TRBJ2-7 . . TRBV27
CASSHPQGSAFF TRBJ1-1 . . TRBV4-1
CSARVGQSDSPLHF TRBJ1-6 . . TRBV20-1
CASSPRHTDTQYF TRBJ2-3 . . TRBV9
CASSFAYEQYF TRBJ2-7 many . TRBV12-3/TRBV12-4
CSVTLRGTEAFF TRBJ1-1 . . TRBV29-1
CSVSDGDTEAFF TRBJ1-1 . . TRBV20-1
CSALPLAGGPRSYEQYF TRBJ2-7 . TRBD2 TRBV20-1
CSASGTQGDTQYF TRBJ2-3 few . TRBV20-1
CSAKGREQFF TRBJ2-1 . . TRBV20-1
CASSLGLSPLLAGELFF TRBJ2-2 . . TRBV13
CASSEGQRGVTDTQYF TRBJ2-3 . TRBD2 TRBV2
CSARLQTEKLFF TRBJ1-4 . . TRBV20-1
CATSRGSGSPYEQYF TRBJ2-7 . . TRBV15
CASSLSGSGEKLFF TRBJ1-4 . . TRBV12-3/TRBV12-4
CASSQPSGGAGEQFF TRBJ2-1 . TRBD2 TRBV5-1
CASSLGVPGGNEQFF TRBJ2-1 few TRBD1 TRBV7-2
CASSPRTLAGGQDTQYF TRBJ2-3 . TRBD2 TRBV9
CASSSAGQGNYGYTF TRBJ1-2 many TRBD1 TRBV18
CSARRRDAYYEQYF TRBJ2-7 . . TRBV20-1
CSARVPPRQYF TRBJ2-7 few . TRBV20-1
CSATNHRDEETQYF TRBJ2-5 . . TRBV20-1
CAISESQGVGYTF TRBJ1-2 few . TRBV10-3
CASSQEAAAEAFF TRBJ1-1 many . TRBV4-3
CSAREETNYGYTF TRBJ1-2 many . TRBV20-1
CASSPLGQGVSYEQYF TRBJ2-7 few TRBD1 TRBV5-1